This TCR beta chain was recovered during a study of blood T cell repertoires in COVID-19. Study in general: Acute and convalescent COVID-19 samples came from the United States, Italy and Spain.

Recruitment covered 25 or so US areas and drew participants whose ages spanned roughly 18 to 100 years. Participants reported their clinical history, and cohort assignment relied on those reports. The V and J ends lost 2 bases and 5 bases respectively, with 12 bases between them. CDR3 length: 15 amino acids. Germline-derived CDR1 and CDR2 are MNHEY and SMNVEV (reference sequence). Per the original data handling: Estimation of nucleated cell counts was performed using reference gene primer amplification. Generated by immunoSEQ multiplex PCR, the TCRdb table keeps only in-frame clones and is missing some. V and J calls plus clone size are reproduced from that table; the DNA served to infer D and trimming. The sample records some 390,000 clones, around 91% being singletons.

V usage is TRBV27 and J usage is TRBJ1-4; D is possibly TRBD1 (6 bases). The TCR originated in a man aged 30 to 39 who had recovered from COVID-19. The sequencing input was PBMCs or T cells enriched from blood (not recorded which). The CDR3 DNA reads TGTGCCAGCAGTTTACTAGGACAGAGCAATGAAAAACTGTTTTTT. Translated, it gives CASSLLGQSNEKLFF.